The rows below give T cell receptor beta chains drawn from one sample of a study of T cell responses to AZD1222 COVID-19 vaccine. The repertoire was sequenced with immunoSEQ multiplex PCR; TCRdb's copy has only in-frame clones and lacks some. The sample includes approximately 81,000 clones, approximately 90% of them seen just once. The specimen was peripheral blood, collected on day 0 of MenACWY control vaccination. The source of these receptors is an adult in good health. The CDR3 runs from the conserved cysteine through the conserved F or W. Fields, in order: clone size, V gene, D gene, J gene, CDR3 DNA, CDR3 protein. A D gene is named only where the DNA matches it firmly. Part of the rows lack a size; the others show once, few, many or a class for expanded clones.

clone size: NA; V gene: TRBV5-1; D gene: NA; J gene: TRBJ1-1; CDR3 DNA: TGCGCCAGCAGCTTGGGTGAGGTGAACACTGAAGCTTTCTTT; CDR3 protein: CASSLGEVNTEAFF
clone size: NA; V gene: TRBV30; D gene: NA; J gene: TRBJ2-3; CDR3 DNA: TGTGCCTGGGGCTCCCCCGGAGATACGCAGTATTTT; CDR3 protein: CAWGSPGDTQYF
clone size: NA; V gene: TRBV27; D gene: NA; J gene: TRBJ1-5; CDR3 DNA: TGTGCCAGCAGTTTGGCGGCAGGGACTCGGCCCCAGCATTTT; CDR3 protein: CASSLAAGTRPQHF
clone size: NA; V gene: TRBV30; D gene: NA; J gene: TRBJ2-5; CDR3 DNA: TGTGCCTGGAGTCGAGACGCCAGAGAGACCCAGTACTTC; CDR3 protein: CAWSRDARETQYF
clone size: NA; V gene: TRBV30; D gene: NA; J gene: TRBJ2-1; CDR3 DNA: TGTGCCTGGAGTACTGGGTTGGGTGAGCAGTTCTTC; CDR3 protein: CAWSTGLGEQFF
clone size: once; V gene: TRBV15; D gene: NA; J gene: TRBJ1-1; CDR3 DNA: TGTGCCACCAGCGGCCCGAGACTGGGCACTGAAGCTTTCTTT; CDR3 protein: CATSGPRLGTEAFF
clone size: NA; V gene: TRBV5-1; D gene: TRBD1; J gene: TRBJ1-6; CDR3 DNA: TGCGCCAGCAGCTTGGTCCCGGGACAGCTTTATTCACCCCTCCACTTT; CDR3 protein: CASSLVPGQLYSPLHF
clone size: NA; V gene: TRBV11-2; D gene: TRBD2; J gene: TRBJ2-2; CDR3 DNA: TGTGCCAGCAGTTACCGGGCCGGGACTAGCGGGAGTTCTGGGGAGCTGTTTTTT; CDR3 protein: CASSYRAGTSGSSGELFF
clone size: NA; V gene: TRBV13; D gene: TRBD2; J gene: TRBJ2-7; CDR3 DNA: TGTGCCAGCAGCAGACGGAAGGAAGCGGGACCCTCCGGCGAGCAGTACTTC; CDR3 protein: CASSRRKEAGPSGEQYF
clone size: once; V gene: TRBV19; D gene: TRBD2; J gene: TRBJ2-1; CDR3 DNA: TGTGCCACCCGACTAGCGGGACTATACAATGAGCAGTTCTTC; CDR3 protein: CATRLAGLYNEQFF
clone size: NA; V gene: TRBV7-2; D gene: NA; J gene: TRBJ2-5; CDR3 DNA: TGTGCCAGCAGCTCTACTAGCCCTATAACGACCCAGTACTTC; CDR3 protein: CASSSTSPITTQYF
clone size: NA; V gene: TRBV25-1; D gene: NA; J gene: TRBJ2-1; CDR3 DNA: TGTGCCAGCAGTGGCCCCCCGATATGGGACAATGAGCAGTTCTTC; CDR3 protein: CASSGPPIWDNEQFF
clone size: once; V gene: TRBV3-1/TRBV3-2; D gene: TRBD2; J gene: TRBJ2-7; CDR3 DNA: TGTGCCAGCAGCCAAATTATAACTAGCGGGAGTGTTGGCGTACTTGGCGAGCAGTACTTC; CDR3 protein: CASSQIITSGSVGVLGEQYF
clone size: NA; V gene: TRBV19; D gene: NA; J gene: TRBJ1-5; CDR3 DNA: TGTGCCAGTAGTCCGGGACATCTTAGCAATCAGCCCCAGCATTTT; CDR3 protein: CASSPGHLSNQPQHF
clone size: NA; V gene: TRBV12-3/TRBV12-4; D gene: NA; J gene: TRBJ2-1; CDR3 DNA: TGTGCCAGCAGTTTCCCCCACGTTGAGCAGTTCTTC; CDR3 protein: CASSFPHVEQFF
clone size: NA; V gene: TRBV24-1; D gene: NA; J gene: TRBJ1-2; CDR3 DNA: TGTGCCACCAGTGACGAAATGGGGTACAGTGGCTACACCTTC; CDR3 protein: CATSDEMGYSGYTF
clone size: NA; V gene: TRBV18; D gene: TRBD1; J gene: TRBJ2-5; CDR3 DNA: TGTGCCAGCTCACCGGGACAGGGGGCAGGAGAGACCCAGTACTTC; CDR3 protein: CASSPGQGAGETQYF
clone size: NA; V gene: TRBV13; D gene: TRBD1; J gene: TRBJ2-4; CDR3 DNA: TGTGCCAGCAGCTACGTATCAGGGGGATCGGGAAACATTCAGTACTTC; CDR3 protein: CASSYVSGGSGNIQYF
clone size: NA; V gene: TRBV6-5; D gene: NA; J gene: TRBJ2-1; CDR3 DNA: TGTGCCAGCAGTTACGGCAGGGGCAATGAGCAGTTCTTC; CDR3 protein: CASSYGRGNEQFF
clone size: NA; V gene: TRBV6-5; D gene: NA; J gene: TRBJ2-7; CDR3 DNA: TGTGCCAGCACACCGCGGGGTAGCTCCTACGAGCAGTACTTC; CDR3 protein: CASTPRGSSYEQYF
clone size: NA; V gene: TRBV6-2/TRBV6-3; D gene: NA; J gene: TRBJ1-2; CDR3 DNA: TGTGCCAGCAGTTACTACAGGGCGGATGGCTACACCTTC; CDR3 protein: CASSYYRADGYTF
clone size: NA; V gene: TRBV27; D gene: NA; J gene: TRBJ1-2; CDR3 DNA: TGTGCCAGCAGTTTAGGACTCGGACAGCCGAACTATGGCTACACCTTC; CDR3 protein: CASSLGLGQPNYGYTF
clone size: NA; V gene: TRBV5-1; D gene: TRBD1; J gene: TRBJ1-4; CDR3 DNA: TGCGCCAGCAGCCCACAGGGGATGAACGGTGATGAAAAACTGTTTTTT; CDR3 protein: CASSPQGMNGDEKLFF